This T cell receptor (beta chain) emerged from a study of shared clonotypes between healthy human individuals. The V and J ends lost 5 bases and 9 bases, in that order; junction bases with no gene match: 9. Germline V gives CDR1 LNHDA, CDR2 SQIVND (reference sequence). This CDR3 comprises 14 residues. Authors' data handling: ImmunoSEQ junction-only sequences lacked quality scores, so their filtering differed. Using immunoSEQ multiplex PCR, the repertoire was profiled, and TCRdb retains in-frame clones only, with some absent. The V and J calls and clone size were taken over from that table, and D and trimming were inferred from the DNA. This table has millions of clones, 95% appearing once. Remarks on this clone: Its target is not known.

General study findings and limits: Blood alone was sampled, and tissue repertoires likely differ. Owing to a small donor count, the genetic and exposure-history diversity represented was limited.

This sequence was found in a man between 18 and 35 years old in good health. The gene calls are TRBV19 and TRBJ2-1; TRBD1 matches at 8 bases. Source material: naive CD4+ T cells sorted from blood. Indicated subset: CD45RA+ positively selected. The CDR3 sequence: CASSGGQGTGEQFF. The DNA of the CDR3 is TGTGCCAGTAGTGGCGGACAGGGTACAGGTGAGCAGTTCTTC.